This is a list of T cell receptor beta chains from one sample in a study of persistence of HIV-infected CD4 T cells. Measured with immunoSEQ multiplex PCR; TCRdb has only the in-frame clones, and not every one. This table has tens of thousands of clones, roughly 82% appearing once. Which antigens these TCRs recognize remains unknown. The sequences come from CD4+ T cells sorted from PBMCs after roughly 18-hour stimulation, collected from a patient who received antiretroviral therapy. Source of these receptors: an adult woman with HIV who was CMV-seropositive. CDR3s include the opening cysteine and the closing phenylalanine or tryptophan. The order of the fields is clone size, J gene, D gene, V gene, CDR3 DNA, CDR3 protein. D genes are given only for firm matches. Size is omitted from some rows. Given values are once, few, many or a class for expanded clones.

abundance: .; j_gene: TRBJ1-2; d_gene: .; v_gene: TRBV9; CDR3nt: TGTGCCAGCAGTCCCGCCGCCCAATCTAACTATGGCTACACCTTC; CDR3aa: CASSPAAQSNYGYTF
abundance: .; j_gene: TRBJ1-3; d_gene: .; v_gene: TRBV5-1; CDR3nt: TGCGCCAGCAGCTTGGATTCGAGGAGAACGGCTGGAAACACCATATATTTT; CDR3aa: CASSLDSRRTAGNTIYF
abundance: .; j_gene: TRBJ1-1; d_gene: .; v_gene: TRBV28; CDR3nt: TGTGCCAGCAGATTCGGGGCTGAAGCTTTCTTT; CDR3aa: CASRFGAEAFF
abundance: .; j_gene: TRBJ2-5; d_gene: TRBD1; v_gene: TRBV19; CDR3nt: TGTGCCAGCGGGACAGGGGGAGAGACCCAGTACTTC; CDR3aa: CASGTGGETQYF
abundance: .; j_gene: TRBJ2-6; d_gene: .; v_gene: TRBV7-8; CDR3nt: TGTGCCAGCAGCTACCTCACAGGGAGCTCTGGGGCCAACGTCCTGACTTTC; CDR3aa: CASSYLTGSSGANVLTF
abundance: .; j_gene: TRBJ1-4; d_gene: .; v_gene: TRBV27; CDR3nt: TGTGCCAGCAGTTATAAAGTAAAGGGACGGGAGAATGAAAAACTGTTTTTT; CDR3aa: CASSYKVKGRENEKLFF
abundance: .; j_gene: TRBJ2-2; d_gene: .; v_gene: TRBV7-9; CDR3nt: TGTGCCAGCAGTCTCAGTGGTTCGGGGACCGGGGAGCTGTTTTTT; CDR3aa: CASSLSGSGTGELFF
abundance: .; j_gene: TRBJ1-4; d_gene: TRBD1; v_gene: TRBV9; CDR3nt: TGTGCCAGCAGCGCACAAGCCGGGACAGGGGGAAAAAAACTGTTTTTT; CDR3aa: CASSAQAGTGGKKLFF
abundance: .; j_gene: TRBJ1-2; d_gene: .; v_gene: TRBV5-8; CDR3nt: TGTGCCAGCAGCTACAGGGTTTCCTATGGCTACACCTTC; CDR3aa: CASSYRVSYGYTF
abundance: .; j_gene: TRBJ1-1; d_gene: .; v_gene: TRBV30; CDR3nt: TGTGCCTGGGGGAAACAGGGGAACACTGAAGCTTTCTTT; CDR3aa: CAWGKQGNTEAFF
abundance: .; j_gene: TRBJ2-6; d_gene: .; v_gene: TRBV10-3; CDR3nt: TGTGCCATCAGTGAGTCATTGTCTGGCTCTGGGGCCAACGTCCTGACTTTC; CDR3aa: CAISESLSGSGANVLTF
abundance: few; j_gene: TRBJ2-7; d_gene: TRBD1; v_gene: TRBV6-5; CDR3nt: TGTGCCAGCCGGGACAGGGTCTACGAGCAGTACTTC; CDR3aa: CASRDRVYEQYF
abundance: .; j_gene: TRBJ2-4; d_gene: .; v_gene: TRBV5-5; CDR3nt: TGTGCCAGCAGCTTTTGGGCCACGCCAAACATTCAGTACTTC; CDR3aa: CASSFWATPNIQYF
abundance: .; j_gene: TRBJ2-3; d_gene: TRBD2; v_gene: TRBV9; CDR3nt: TGTGCCAGCAGCTCCCGACTAGCGGGGAGCACAGATACGCAGTATTTT; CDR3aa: CASSSRLAGSTDTQYF
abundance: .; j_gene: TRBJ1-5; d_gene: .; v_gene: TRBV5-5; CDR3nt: TGTGCCAGCAGCTGGTCCCCGAATCAGCCCCAGCATTTT; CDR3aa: CASSWSPNQPQHF
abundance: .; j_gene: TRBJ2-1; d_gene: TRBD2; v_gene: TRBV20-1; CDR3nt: TGCAGTGCTAGTACCCACGGGGCTAGCGGGTACAATGAGCAGTTCTTC; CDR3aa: CSASTHGASGYNEQFF
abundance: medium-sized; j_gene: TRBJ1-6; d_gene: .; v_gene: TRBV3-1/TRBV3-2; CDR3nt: TGTGCCAGCAGCTTCTCAACGGGTAATAATTCACCCCTCCACTTT; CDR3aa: CASSFSTGNNSPLHF
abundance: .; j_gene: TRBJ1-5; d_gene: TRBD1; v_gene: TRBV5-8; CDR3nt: TGTGCCAGCAGCTTGGTCTATGCAGGGGGACGCAATCAGCCCCAGCATTTT; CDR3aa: CASSLVYAGGRNQPQHF
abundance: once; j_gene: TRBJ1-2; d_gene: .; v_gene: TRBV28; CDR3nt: TGTGCCAGCAGTTCCCCCGGGGAGGTCCACTATGGCTACACCTTC; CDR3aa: CASSSPGEVHYGYTF
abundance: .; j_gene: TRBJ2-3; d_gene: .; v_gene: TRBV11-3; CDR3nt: TGTGCCAGCAGTTTTAGCAGGGGCACGCAGTATTTT; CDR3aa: CASSFSRGTQYF
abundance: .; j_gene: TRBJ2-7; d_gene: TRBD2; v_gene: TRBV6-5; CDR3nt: TGTGCCAGCAAAGAGCAAGCGGGGGCCCTCTACGAGCAGTACTTC; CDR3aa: CASKEQAGALYEQYF
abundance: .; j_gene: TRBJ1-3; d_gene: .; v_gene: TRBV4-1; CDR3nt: TGCGCCAGCAGCCAAGATCAGGAGGCCCCGACTGGAAACACCATATATTTT; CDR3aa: CASSQDQEAPTGNTIYF
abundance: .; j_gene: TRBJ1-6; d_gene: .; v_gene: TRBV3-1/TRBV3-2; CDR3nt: TGTGCCAGCAGCCAAGAGCAGGGGAATTCACCCCTCCACTTT; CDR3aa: CASSQEQGNSPLHF
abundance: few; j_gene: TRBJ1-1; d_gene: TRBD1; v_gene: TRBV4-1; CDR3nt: TGCGCCAGCAGCCAATTCCCGGGACAGCCAATGAACACTGAAGCTTTCTTT; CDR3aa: CASSQFPGQPMNTEAFF
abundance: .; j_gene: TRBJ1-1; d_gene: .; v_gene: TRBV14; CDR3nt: TGTGCCAGCAGTCGCTATGCCACCGGACGGAACACTGAAGCTTTCTTT; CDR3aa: CASSRYATGRNTEAFF
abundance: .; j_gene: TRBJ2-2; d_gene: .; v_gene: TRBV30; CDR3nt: TGTGCCTGGAGGCTCAGCGACAGGAACACCGGGGAGCTGTTTTTT; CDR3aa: CAWRLSDRNTGELFF
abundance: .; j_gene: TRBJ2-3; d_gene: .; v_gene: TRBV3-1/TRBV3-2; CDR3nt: TGTGCCAGCAGGCCAACGTCCTCCAGGGATACGCAGTATTTT; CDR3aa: CASRPTSSRDTQYF
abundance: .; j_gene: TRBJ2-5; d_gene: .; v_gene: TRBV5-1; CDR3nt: TGCGCCAGCAGCTTGGCGGGTCGGGAGACCCAGTACTTC; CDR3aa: CASSLAGRETQYF
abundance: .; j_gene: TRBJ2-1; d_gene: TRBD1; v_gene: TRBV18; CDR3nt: TGTGCCAGCTCTCACGGACAGGGGCTCAATGAGCAGTTCTTC; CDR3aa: CASSHGQGLNEQFF
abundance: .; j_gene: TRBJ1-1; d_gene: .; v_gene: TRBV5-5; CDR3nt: TGTGCCAGCAGCTTAGGAGCTATGAACACTGAAGCTTTCTTT; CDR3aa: CASSLGAMNTEAFF
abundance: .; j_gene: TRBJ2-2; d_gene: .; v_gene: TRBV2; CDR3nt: TGTGCCTCCTCAACGGAACAGAACACCGGGGAGCTGTTTTTT; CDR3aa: CASSTEQNTGELFF
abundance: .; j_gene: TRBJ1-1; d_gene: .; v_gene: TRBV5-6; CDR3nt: TGTGCCAGCAGCTTGAGCCGGGACACTGAAGCTTTCTTT; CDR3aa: CASSLSRDTEAFF
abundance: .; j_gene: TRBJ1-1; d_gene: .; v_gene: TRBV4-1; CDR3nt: TGCGCCAGCAGCCAAGACGCAAACACTGAAGCTTTCTTT; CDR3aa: CASSQDANTEAFF
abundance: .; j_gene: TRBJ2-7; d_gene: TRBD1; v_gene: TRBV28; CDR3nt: TGTGCCAGCATCCTCGTACAGGGGGCAGGGGAGCAGTACTTC; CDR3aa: CASILVQGAGEQYF
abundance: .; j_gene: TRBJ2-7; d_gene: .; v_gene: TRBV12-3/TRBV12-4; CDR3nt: TGTGCCAGCAGTCCAGCGATCTACGAGCAGTACTTC; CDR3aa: CASSPAIYEQYF
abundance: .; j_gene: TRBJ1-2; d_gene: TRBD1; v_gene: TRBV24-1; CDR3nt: TGTGCCACCAGTGAATATACAGGGGAGGGCTACACCTTC; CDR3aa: CATSEYTGEGYTF
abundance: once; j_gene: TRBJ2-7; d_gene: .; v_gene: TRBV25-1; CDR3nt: TGTGCCAGCAGTGGATGGGGACTCTACGAGCAGTACTTC; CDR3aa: CASSGWGLYEQYF
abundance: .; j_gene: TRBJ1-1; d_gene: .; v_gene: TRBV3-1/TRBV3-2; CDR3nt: TGTGCCAGCAGCCAAGATGGTTTCTACACTGAAGCTTTCTTT; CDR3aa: CASSQDGFYTEAFF
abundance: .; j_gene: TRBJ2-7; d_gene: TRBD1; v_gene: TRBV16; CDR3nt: TGTGCCAGCAGCCCAATCTCCGCGACAGGGTCGTACGAGCAGTACTTC; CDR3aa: CASSPISATGSYEQYF
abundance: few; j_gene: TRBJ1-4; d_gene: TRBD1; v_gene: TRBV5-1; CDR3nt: TGCGCCAGCAGCTTGGGGACAGGGAATGAAAAACTGTTTTTT; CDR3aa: CASSLGTGNEKLFF
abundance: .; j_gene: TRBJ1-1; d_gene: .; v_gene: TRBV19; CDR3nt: TGTGCCAGTAGTCCACAGGGCACTGAAGCTTTCTTT; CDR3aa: CASSPQGTEAFF
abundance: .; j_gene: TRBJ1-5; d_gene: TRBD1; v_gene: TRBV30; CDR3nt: TGTGCCTGGAACCTACAGGGGGGAGGTCAGCCCCAGCATTTT; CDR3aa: CAWNLQGGGQPQHF
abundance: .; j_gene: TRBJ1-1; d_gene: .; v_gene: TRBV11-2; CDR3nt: TGTGCCAGCAGCCCCCAAGGGCAGGGTACTGAAGCTTTCTTT; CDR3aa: CASSPQGQGTEAFF
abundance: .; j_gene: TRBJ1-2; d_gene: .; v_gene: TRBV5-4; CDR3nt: TGTGCCAGCAGTTTCGATCTTAGAACTAACTATGGCTACACCTTC; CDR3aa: CASSFDLRTNYGYTF
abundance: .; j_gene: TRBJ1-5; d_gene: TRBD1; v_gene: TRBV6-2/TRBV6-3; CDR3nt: TGTGCCAGCAGTTATGAACTGGGACAGGGGTGGCGGAGCAATCAGCCCCAGCATTTT; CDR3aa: CASSYELGQGWRSNQPQHF
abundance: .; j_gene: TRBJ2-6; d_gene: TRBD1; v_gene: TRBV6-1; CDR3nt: TGTGCCAGCAGTGAGACAGGGGTCTACTCTGGGGCCAACGTCCTGACTTTC; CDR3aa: CASSETGVYSGANVLTF
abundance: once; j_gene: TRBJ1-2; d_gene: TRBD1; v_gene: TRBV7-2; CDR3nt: TGTGCCAGCAGCCCGCGGACAGGGATCGTTGATGGCTACACCTTC; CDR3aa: CASSPRTGIVDGYTF
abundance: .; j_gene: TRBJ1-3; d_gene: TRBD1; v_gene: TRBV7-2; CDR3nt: TGTGCCAGCAGCCCTCAACCACAGGGGGCCGGAAACACCATATATTTT; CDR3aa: CASSPQPQGAGNTIYF
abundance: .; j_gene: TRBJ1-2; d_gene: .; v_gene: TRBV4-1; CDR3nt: TGCGCCAGCAGCCAAGGAAGGACGGTTACCGAAGGCTACACCTTC; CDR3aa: CASSQGRTVTEGYTF
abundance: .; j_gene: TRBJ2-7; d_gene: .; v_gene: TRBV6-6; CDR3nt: TGTGCCAGCAGTCCCAGGTCCGATAGCTCCTACGAGCAGTACTTC; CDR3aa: CASSPRSDSSYEQYF
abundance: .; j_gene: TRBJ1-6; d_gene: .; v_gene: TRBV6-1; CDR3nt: TGTGCCAGCAGTGAACACGATAGTCGGCAGGGCCTTAATTCACCCCTCCACTTT; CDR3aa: CASSEHDSRQGLNSPLHF
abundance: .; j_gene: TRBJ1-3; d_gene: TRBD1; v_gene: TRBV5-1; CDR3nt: TGCGCCAGCAGCTTGGGAAGCCGGGACAGCTCTGGAAACACCATATATTTT; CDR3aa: CASSLGSRDSSGNTIYF
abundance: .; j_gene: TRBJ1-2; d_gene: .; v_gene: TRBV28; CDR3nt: TGTGCCAGCAGTCAGGGTACTAACTATGGCTACACCTTC; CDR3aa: CASSQGTNYGYTF
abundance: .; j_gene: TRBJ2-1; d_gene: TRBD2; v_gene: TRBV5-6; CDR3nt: TGTGCCAGCAGCAGGCCGGGACTAGCGTCCTACAATGAGCAGTTCTTC; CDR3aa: CASSRPGLASYNEQFF
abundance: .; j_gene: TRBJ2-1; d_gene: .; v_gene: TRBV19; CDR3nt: TGTGCCAGTAGTATAGGAACAGGGACCGCGACTTACAATGAGCAGTTCTTC; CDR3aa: CASSIGTGTATYNEQFF
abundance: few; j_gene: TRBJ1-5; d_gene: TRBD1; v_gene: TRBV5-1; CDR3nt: TGCGCCAGCAGCTTGGAGGGGACAGGGAGCAATCAGCCCCAGCATTTT; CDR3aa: CASSLEGTGSNQPQHF
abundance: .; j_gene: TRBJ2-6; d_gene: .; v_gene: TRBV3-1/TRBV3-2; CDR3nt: TGTGCCAGCAGCCAAGACGGCGGAATGGGGGCCAACGTCCTGACTTTC; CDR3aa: CASSQDGGMGANVLTF
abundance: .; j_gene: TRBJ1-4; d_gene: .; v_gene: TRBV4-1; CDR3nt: TGCGCCAGCAGCCAAGCGTCGGGCCTTACTAATGAAAAACTGTTTTTT; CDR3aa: CASSQASGLTNEKLFF